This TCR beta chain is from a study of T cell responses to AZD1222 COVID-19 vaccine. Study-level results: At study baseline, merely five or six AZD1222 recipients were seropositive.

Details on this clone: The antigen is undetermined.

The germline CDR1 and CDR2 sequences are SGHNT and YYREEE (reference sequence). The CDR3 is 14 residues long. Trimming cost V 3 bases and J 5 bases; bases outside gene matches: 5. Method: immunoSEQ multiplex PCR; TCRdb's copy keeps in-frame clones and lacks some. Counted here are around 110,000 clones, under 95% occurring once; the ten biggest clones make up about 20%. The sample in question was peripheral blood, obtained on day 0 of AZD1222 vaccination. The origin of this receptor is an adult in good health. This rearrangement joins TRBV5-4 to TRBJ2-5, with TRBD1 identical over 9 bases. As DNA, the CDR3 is TGTGCCAGCAGCTACGAACAGGGGGCTGAGACCCAGTACTTC. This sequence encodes CASSYEQGAETQYF.